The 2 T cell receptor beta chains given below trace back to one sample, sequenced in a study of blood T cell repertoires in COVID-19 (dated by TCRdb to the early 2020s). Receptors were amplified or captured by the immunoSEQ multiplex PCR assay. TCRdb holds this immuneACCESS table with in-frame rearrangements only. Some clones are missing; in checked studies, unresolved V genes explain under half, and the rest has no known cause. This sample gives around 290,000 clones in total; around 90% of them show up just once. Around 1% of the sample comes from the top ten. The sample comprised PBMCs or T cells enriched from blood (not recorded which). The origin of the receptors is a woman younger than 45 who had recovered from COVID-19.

As DNA, the CDR3 is TGCGCCAGCAGCCCGCAGTTAGGGGGCTACGAGCAGTACTTC. Translated, it gives CASSPQLGGYEQYF. The chain employs TRBV5-1 and TRBJ2-7, with D perhaps matching TRBD1 (6 bases). The V and J ends lost 4 bases and 3 bases respectively, with 14 bases between them. Germline-derived CDR1 and CDR2 are SGHRS and YFSETQ. The CDR3 is 14 residues long.

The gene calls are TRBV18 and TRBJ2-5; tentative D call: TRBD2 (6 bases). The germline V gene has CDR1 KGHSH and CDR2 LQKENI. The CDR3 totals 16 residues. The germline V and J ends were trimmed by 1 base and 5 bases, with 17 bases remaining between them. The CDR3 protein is CASSPRRLSEGETQYF. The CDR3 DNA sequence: TGTGCCAGCTCACCACGTCGTCTCTCGGAGGGGGAGACCCAGTACTTC.